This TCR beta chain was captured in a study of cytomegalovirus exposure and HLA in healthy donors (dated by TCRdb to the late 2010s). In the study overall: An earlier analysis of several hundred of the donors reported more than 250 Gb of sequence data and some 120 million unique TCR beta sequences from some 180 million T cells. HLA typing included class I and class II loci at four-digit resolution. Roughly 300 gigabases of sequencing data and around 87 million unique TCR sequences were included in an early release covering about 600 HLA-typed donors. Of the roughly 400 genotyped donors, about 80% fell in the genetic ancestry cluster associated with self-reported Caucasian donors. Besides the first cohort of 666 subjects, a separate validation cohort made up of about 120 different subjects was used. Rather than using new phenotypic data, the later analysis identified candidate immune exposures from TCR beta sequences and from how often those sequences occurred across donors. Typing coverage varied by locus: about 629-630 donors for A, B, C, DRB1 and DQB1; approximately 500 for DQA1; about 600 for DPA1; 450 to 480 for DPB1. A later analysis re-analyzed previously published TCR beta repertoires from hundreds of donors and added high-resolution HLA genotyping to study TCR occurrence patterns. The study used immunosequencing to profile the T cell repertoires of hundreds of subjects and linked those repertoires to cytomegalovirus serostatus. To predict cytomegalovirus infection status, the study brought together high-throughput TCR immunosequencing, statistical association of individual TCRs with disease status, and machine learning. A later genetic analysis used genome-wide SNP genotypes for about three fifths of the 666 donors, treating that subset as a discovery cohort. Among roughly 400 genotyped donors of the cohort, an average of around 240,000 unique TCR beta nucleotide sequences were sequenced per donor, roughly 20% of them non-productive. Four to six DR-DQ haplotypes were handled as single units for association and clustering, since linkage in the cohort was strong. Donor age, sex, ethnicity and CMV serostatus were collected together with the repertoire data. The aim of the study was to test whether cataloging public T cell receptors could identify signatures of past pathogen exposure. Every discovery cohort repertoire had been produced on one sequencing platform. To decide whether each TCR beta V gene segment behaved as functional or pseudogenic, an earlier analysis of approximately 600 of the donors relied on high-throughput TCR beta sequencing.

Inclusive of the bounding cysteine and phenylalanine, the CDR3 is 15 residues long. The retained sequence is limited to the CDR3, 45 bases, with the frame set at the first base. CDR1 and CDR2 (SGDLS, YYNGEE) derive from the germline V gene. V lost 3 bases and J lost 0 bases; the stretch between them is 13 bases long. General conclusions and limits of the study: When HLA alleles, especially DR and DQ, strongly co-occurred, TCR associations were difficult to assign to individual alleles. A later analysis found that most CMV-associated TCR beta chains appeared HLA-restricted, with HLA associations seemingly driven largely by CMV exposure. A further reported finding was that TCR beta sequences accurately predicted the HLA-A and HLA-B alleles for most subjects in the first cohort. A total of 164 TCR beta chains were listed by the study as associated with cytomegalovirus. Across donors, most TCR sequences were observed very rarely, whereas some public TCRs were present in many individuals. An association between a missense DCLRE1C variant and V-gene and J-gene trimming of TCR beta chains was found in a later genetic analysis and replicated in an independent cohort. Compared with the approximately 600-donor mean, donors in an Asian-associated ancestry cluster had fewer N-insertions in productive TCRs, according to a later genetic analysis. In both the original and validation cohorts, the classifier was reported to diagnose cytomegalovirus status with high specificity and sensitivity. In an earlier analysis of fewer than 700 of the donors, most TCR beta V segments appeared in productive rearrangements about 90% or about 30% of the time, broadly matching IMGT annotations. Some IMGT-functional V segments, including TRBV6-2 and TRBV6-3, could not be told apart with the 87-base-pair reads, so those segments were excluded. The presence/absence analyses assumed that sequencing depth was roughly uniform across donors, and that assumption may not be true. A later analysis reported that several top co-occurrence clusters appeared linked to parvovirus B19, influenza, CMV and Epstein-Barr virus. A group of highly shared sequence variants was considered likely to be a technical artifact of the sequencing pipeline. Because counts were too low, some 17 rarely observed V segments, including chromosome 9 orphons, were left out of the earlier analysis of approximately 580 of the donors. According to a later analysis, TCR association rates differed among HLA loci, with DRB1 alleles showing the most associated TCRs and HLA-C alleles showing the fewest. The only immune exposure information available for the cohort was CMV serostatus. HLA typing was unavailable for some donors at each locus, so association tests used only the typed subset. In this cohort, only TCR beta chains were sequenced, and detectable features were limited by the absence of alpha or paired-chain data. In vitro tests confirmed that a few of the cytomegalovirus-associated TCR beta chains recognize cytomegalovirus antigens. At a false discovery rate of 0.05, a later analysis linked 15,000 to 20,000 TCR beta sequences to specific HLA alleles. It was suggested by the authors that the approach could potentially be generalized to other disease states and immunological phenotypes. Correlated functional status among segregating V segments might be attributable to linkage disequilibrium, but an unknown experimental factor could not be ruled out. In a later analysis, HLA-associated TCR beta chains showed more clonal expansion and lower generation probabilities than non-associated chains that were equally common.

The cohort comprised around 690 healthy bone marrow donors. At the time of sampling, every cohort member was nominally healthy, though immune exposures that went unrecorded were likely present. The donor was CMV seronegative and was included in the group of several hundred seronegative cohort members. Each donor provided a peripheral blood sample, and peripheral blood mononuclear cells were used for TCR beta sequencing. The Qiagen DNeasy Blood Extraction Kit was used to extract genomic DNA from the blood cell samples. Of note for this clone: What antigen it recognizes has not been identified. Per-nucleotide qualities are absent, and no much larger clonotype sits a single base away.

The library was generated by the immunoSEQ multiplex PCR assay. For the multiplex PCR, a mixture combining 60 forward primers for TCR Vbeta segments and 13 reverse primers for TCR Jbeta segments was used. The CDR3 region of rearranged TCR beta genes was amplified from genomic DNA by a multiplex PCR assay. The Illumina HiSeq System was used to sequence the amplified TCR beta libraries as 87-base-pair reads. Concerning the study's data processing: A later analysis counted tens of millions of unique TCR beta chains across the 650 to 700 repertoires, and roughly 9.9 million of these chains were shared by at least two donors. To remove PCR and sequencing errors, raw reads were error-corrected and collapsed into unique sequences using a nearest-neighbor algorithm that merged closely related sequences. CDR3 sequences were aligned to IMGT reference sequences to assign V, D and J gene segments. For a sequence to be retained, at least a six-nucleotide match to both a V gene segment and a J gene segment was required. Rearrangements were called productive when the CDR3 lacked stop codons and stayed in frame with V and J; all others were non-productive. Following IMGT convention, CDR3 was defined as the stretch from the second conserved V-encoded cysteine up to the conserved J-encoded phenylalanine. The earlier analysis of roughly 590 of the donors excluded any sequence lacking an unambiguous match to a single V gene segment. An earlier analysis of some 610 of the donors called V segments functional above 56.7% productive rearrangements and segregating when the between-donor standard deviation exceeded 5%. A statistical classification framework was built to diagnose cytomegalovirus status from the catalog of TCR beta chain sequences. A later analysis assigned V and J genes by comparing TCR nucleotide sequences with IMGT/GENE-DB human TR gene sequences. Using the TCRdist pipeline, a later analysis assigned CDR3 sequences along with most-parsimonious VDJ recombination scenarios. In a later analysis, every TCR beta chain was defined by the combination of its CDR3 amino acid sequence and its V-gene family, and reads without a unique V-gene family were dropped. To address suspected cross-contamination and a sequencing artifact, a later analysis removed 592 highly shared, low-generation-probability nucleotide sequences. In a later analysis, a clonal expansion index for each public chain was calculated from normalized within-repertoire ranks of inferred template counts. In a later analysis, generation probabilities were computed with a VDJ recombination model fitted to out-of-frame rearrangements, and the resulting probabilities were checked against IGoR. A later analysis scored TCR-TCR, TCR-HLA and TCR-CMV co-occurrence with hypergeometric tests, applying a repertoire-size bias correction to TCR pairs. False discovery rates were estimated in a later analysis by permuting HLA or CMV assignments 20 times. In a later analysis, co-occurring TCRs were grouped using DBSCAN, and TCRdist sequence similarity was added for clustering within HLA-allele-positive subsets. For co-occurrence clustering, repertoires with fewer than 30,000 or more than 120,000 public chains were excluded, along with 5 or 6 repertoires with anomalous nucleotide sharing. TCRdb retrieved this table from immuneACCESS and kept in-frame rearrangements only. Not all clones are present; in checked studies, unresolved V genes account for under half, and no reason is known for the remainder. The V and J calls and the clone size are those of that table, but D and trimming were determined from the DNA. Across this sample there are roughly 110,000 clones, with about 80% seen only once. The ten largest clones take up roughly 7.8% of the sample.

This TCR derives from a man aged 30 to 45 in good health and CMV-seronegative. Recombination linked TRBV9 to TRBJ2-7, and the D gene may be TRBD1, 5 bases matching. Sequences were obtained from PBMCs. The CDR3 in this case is CASSAAGKASYEQYF. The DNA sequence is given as TGTGCCAGCAGCGCAGCAGGGAAGGCCTCCTACGAGCAGTACTTC.